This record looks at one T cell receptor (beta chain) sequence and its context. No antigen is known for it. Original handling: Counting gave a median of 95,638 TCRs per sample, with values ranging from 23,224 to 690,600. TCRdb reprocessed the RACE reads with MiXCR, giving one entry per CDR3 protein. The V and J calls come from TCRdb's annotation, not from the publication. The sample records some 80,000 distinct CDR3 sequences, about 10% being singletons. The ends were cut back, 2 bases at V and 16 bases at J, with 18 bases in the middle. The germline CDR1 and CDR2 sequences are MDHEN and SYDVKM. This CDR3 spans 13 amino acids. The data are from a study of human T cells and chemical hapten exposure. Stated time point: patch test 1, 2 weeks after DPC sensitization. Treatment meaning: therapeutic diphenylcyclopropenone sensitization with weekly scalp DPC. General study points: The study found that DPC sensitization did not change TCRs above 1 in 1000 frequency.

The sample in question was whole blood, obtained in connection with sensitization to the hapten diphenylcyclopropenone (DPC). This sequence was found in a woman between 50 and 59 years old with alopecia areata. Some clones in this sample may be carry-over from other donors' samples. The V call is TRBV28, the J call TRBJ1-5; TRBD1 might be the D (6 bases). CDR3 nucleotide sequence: TGTGCCAGCAGTTTACTTACAGGGACGGCGGCCCATTTT. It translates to CASSLLTGTAAHF.